This T cell receptor (beta chain) was retrieved from a study of T cells in Graves' hyperthyroidism and ophthalmopathy. Findings of the study overall: Clonotypes that were expanded in thyroid above 0.001 mostly appeared in blood too.

RNA transcripts served as the template for amplifying TCR beta CDR3 regions. HTBI primers drove first-round RT-PCR of the TCR CDR3. Using its own MiXCR run on the multiplex PCR reads, TCRdb lists one record per CDR3 protein. The data show roughly 500,000 distinct CDR3 sequences, roughly 22% seen once. This clonotype has just a few counts. Antigen unknown. Among ophthalmopathy patients, the Clinical Activity Score reached at least 3, the NOSPECS grade reached at least 4, and duration remained under 3 months. The PBMCs were sourced from fresh peripheral blood (around 10 ml). The sample consisted of blood. This TCR was sampled from a woman in her 70s with Graves' ophthalmopathy.

Here the CDR3 DNA reads TGTGCCAGCCGCGAAGCGGGAGGGCCTGAGGGTGAGCAGTTCTTC. Translating it yields CASREAGGPEGEQFF. V gene TRBV28 combines with J gene TRBJ2-1; 10 bases agree with TRBD2. V trimming: 8 bases; J trimming: 9 bases; junction bases outside the gene matches: 13. The CDR3 is 15 residues long. Germline CDR1 is MDHEN and CDR2 is SYDVKM.